A single sample is the source of the 8 T cell receptor beta chains below, sequenced in a study of blood T cell repertoires in COVID-19. Repertoires were generated with immunoSEQ multiplex PCR, while TCRdb's copy carries only in-frame clones and drops some. This table has fewer than 250,000 clones, around 90% appearing once. Material for sequencing was PBMCs or T cells enriched from blood (not recorded which). The receptors derive from a woman aged 18 to 35 who had recovered from COVID-19.

V and J are TRBV5-1 and TRBJ2-4; D may be TRBD2 (6 bases). This CDR3 contains 16 residues. Trimming took off 4 bases at V and 0 bases at J, with 14 bases between the two ends. CDR1 is SGHRS and CDR2 is YFSETQ in the germline V gene. The chain's CDR3 is CASSGGTGVAKNIQYF. DNA for the CDR3: TGCGCCAGCAGCGGAGGGACGGGGGTAGCCAAAAACATTCAGTACTTC.

V usage is TRBV12-3 or TRBV12-4 and J usage is TRBJ2-7; D perhaps matches TRBD1 (6 bases). The CDR3 has 12 residues. Deletions cut 6 bases from V and 6 bases from J, with 12 bases between. The CDR3 region has the DNA TGTGCCAGCAGGGGGACATTCTCCGAGCAGTACTTC. Translating it yields CASRGTFSEQYF.

The chain couples TRBV29-1 to TRBJ1-1, with 8 bases fitting TRBD1. CDR1 SQVTM and CDR2 ANQGSEA come from the germline V gene. Trimming removed 1 base from V and 8 bases from J; junction bases left unmatched: 6. CDR3 length equals 13 residues. The CDR3 region has the DNA TGCAGCGTTGAAGCGACAGGGGAAAACGAAGCTTTCTTT. This gives the protein CSVEATGENEAFF. The full variable domain, with the rest looked up from reference TRBV29-1 and TRBJ1-1, is SAVISQKPSRDICQRGTSLTIQCQVDSQVTMMFWYRQQPGQSLTLIATANQGSEATYESGFVIDKFPISRPNLTFSTLTVSNMSPEDSSIYLCSVEATGENEAFFGQGTRLTVV.

The chain links TRBV28 to TRBJ2-7, with 10 bases fitting TRBD2. This CDR3 has 15 amino acids. Germline V lookup: CDR1 MDHEN, CDR2 SYDVKM. The V and J ends lost 6 bases and 2 bases, in that order; junction bases with no gene match: 7. The CDR3 protein is CASSRWTSGTYEQYF. Here the CDR3 DNA reads TGTGCCAGCAGCCGCTGGACTAGCGGAACCTACGAGCAGTACTTC.

CDR3 coding DNA: TGTGCCAGCTGGGGGGGTAAAAACTCCTACAATGAGCAGTTCTTC. Amino acid sequence: CASWGGKNSYNEQFF. This sequence joins TRBV2 and TRBJ2-1; 7 positions agree with TRBD2. The germline CDR1 and CDR2 sequences are SNHLY and FYNNEI. The CDR3 spans 15 residues. The trim removed 8 bases at V and 0 bases at J, leaving 7 bases unmatched. The full variable domain, in which reference TRBV2 and TRBJ2-1 provide the parts outside the CDR3, is EPEVTQTPSHQVTQMGQEVILRCVPISNHLYFYWYRQILGQKVEFLVSFYNNEISEKSEIFDDQFSVERPDGSNFTLKIRSTKLEDSAMYFCASWGGKNSYNEQFFGPGTRLTVL.

This clone appeared a single time. This chain connects TRBV3-1 (or the pseudogene TRBV3-2) to TRBJ1-3; 9 bases are a match to TRBD1. After removal of 2 bases from V and 0 bases from J, the junction contained 5 bases not matched to a gene. In germline, CDR1 is LGHDT, CDR2 YNNKEL (reference sequence). CDR3 length equals 17 residues. CDR3 bases: TGTGCCAGCAGCCAACCTTTGACAGGGGGCTCTGGAAACACCATATATTTT. Translating it yields CASSQPLTGGSGNTIYF.

The rearrangement joins TRBV6-2 or TRBV6-3 to TRBJ1-2; tentative D call: TRBD1 (6 bases). Germline V gene sequence: CDR1 MNHEY, CDR2 SVGEGT. V dropped 0 bases and J dropped 5 bases, with 7 bases sitting between them. This CDR3 has 13 amino acids. In nucleotides, the CDR3 is TGTGCCAGCAGTTACTCCGGACAGTATGGCTACACCTTC. This translates into CASSYSGQYGYTF.

V gene TRBV27 combines with J gene TRBJ1-2, with D perhaps matching TRBD1 (5 bases). The CDR3 extends over 14 amino acids. Trimming took 5 bases from V and 5 from J, leaving 15 bases between them. Germline assignment: CDR1 MNHEY and CDR2 SMNVEV (reference sequence). In DNA, the CDR3 is TGTGCCAGCAGTCCCAGGGCCGCGTGGTATGGCTACACCTTC. It specifies CASSPRAAWYGYTF.